The rows below give T cell receptor beta chains drawn from one sample of a study of T cell repertoires in aging, cancer and after chemotherapy. TCRdb redid the calling of the multiplex PCR reads with MiXCR, one entry per CDR3 protein. The table lists over 2,000 distinct CDR3 sequences, about half of them singletons. The specimen sequenced was blood. These TCRs come from a human donor with a blood cancer. Both conserved end residues are part of each CDR3. Each record gives: V gene, clone size, J gene, CDR3 protein. Rows give clone size only sometimes, using once, few, many, or a class for an expanded clone.

V gene: TRBV30; clone size: .; J gene: TRBJ2-5; CDR3 protein: CASSIDRQETQYF
V gene: TRBV12-3/TRBV12-4; clone size: .; J gene: TRBJ2-2; CDR3 protein: CASSLDGTGDPGELFF
V gene: TRBV5-1; clone size: .; J gene: TRBJ1-2; CDR3 protein: CASSTPGSYGYTF
V gene: TRBV20-1; clone size: .; J gene: TRBJ1-6; CDR3 protein: CSARPRGAYNSPLHF
V gene: TRBV12-3/TRBV12-4; clone size: .; J gene: TRBJ2-7; CDR3 protein: CASSSVRGGSGEQYF
V gene: TRBV11-1; clone size: once; J gene: TRBJ2-7; CDR3 protein: CASSLAWRLMDEQYF
V gene: TRBV6-2/TRBV6-3; clone size: few; J gene: TRBJ2-1; CDR3 protein: CASSYVEYNEQFF
V gene: TRBV12-3/TRBV12-4; clone size: .; J gene: TRBJ1-6; CDR3 protein: CASSRTSHSLLHF
V gene: TRBV5-6; clone size: once; J gene: TRBJ2-1; CDR3 protein: CASSLEAGLFYNEQFF
V gene: TRBV6-5; clone size: few; J gene: TRBJ1-2; CDR3 protein: CASSYGVNYGYTF
V gene: TRBV19; clone size: .; J gene: TRBJ2-3; CDR3 protein: CASSTQGISDTQYF
V gene: TRBV20-1; clone size: .; J gene: TRBJ2-5; CDR3 protein: CSASPGQYAQETQYF
V gene: TRBV6-1; clone size: .; J gene: TRBJ1-5; CDR3 protein: CASSEAVGNQPQHF
V gene: TRBV5-6; clone size: once; J gene: TRBJ2-7; CDR3 protein: CASSLVDSGLAYEQYF
V gene: TRBV6-5; clone size: .; J gene: TRBJ2-5; CDR3 protein: CASSEVDSGGQETQYF
V gene: TRBV6-5; clone size: .; J gene: TRBJ1-6; CDR3 protein: CASSYGGEDSPLHF
V gene: TRBV12-3/TRBV12-4; clone size: .; J gene: TRBJ1-2; CDR3 protein: CATGGTGARGYGYTF
V gene: TRBV7-2; clone size: few; J gene: TRBJ2-5; CDR3 protein: CASSHTSGGSGGQETQYF
V gene: TRBV15; clone size: .; J gene: TRBJ2-3; CDR3 protein: CATSRGWDASTDTQYF
V gene: TRBV20-1; clone size: .; J gene: TRBJ1-2; CDR3 protein: CSASGGRPGGYTF
V gene: TRBV6-2/TRBV6-3; clone size: .; J gene: TRBJ1-3; CDR3 protein: CASSEGSGNTIYF
V gene: TRBV5-5; clone size: .; J gene: TRBJ2-3; CDR3 protein: CASSSGTGGNTQYF
V gene: TRBV6-5; clone size: few; J gene: TRBJ1-2; CDR3 protein: CASRSGGNYGYTF
V gene: TRBV12-3/TRBV12-4; clone size: few; J gene: TRBJ1-2; CDR3 protein: CASRAGGANYGYTF
V gene: TRBV6-1; clone size: few; J gene: TRBJ1-1; CDR3 protein: CATLTPGTEAFF
V gene: TRBV6-5; clone size: few; J gene: TRBJ1-2; CDR3 protein: CASAGQKVDGYTF
V gene: TRBV6-5; clone size: .; J gene: TRBJ1-1; CDR3 protein: CASSSGYRTTTEAFF
V gene: TRBV20-1; clone size: .; J gene: TRBJ2-7; CDR3 protein: CSAQLNRQGIYEQYF
V gene: TRBV12-3/TRBV12-4; clone size: few; J gene: TRBJ2-3; CDR3 protein: CASSLGVYTQYF
V gene: TRBV29-1; clone size: .; J gene: TRBJ2-3; CDR3 protein: CSVKVPPGADTQYF
V gene: TRBV6-5; clone size: few; J gene: TRBJ2-7; CDR3 protein: CASSVTYSSYEQYF
V gene: TRBV25-1; clone size: .; J gene: TRBJ2-5; CDR3 protein: CASSERPGTTTSSYQETQYF
V gene: TRBV30; clone size: few; J gene: TRBJ1-2; CDR3 protein: CAWSYLDRGNTF
V gene: TRBV6-5; clone size: .; J gene: TRBJ2-6; CDR3 protein: CASSYKELSGANVLTF
V gene: TRBV18; clone size: .; J gene: TRBJ2-7; CDR3 protein: CASSPLLAGSSYEQYF